In this sample, the clone carrying this TCR beta chain turned up a few times. Its specificity is unknown. The same CDR3 can be traced to other DNA sequences in this sample. The CDR3 is made up of 14 amino acids. J was trimmed by 2 bases and V by 3 bases; bases with no gene match: 2. The germline CDR1 and CDR2 sequences are SGHRS and YFSETQ. This record belongs to a study of cytomegalovirus exposure and HLA in healthy donors. Study-level background: The 120 validation repertoires matched the roughly 630 first-cohort repertoires in platform, a later analysis reported. Broader study findings: According to a subsequent analysis, TCR clusters identified in the first cohort showed a tendency to co-occur across the roughly 120 validation repertoires.

Profiling relied on immunoSEQ multiplex PCR, and the TCRdb table lists in-frame clones only, not all of them. The data contain under 250,000 clones, roughly 84% of them singletons. The donors were part of the roughly 120-subject validation cohort, which stood apart from the 666-subject first cohort. This sequence originates from a woman younger than 30 in good health and CMV-seropositive. The sample taken for sequencing was PBMCs. This chain links TRBV5-1 with TRBJ1-1; 9 bases agree with TRBD1. Here the CDR3 reads CASSSGQGNTEAFF. In DNA form, the CDR3 reads TGCGCCAGCAGCTCGGGACAGGGAAACACTGAAGCTTTCTTT.